This TCR beta chain is drawn from a study of T cell responses to AZD1222 COVID-19 vaccine. The study's findings and limits: Following two doses of AZD1222, Spike-specific TCR breadth and depth rose.

Losses at the gene ends were 5 bases for V and 3 bases for J; bases not matched to a gene: 5. There are 15 residues in the CDR3. Germline V gives CDR1 SGHTA, CDR2 FQGTGA. Using immunoSEQ multiplex PCR, the repertoire was profiled, and TCRdb retains in-frame clones only, with some absent. The table lists 120,000 to 150,000 clones, approximately 90% of them singletons. A note on this clone: The target antigen is unknown.

This clonotype originated in an adult who received the AZD1222 COVID-19 vaccine. The chain carries TRBV7-3 and TRBJ2-1, with 9 bases identical to TRBD2. The specimen was peripheral blood, collected 28 days after the second AZD1222 dose. The chain's CDR3 is CASSPRTSDYNEQFF. The CDR3 DNA follows: TGTGCCAGCAGCCCGCGGACTAGCGACTACAATGAGCAGTTCTTC.